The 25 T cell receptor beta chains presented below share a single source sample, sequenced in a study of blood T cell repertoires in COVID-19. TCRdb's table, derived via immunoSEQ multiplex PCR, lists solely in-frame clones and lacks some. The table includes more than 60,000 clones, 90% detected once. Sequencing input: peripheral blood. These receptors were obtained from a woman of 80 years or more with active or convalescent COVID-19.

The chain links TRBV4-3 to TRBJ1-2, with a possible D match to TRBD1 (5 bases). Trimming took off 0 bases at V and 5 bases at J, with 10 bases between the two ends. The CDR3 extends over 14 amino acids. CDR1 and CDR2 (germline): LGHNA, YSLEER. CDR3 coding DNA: TGCGCCAGCAGCCAAGAGGGACTGAGGTATGGCTACACCTTC. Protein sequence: CASSQEGLRYGYTF.

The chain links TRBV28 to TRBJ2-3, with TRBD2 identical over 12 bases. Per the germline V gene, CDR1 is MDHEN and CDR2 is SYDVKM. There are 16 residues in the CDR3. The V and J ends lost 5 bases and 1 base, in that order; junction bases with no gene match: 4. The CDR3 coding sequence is TGTGCCAGCAGTCCCCGACTAGCGGGGGGCACAGATACGCAGTATTTT. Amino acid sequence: CASSPRLAGGTDTQYF.

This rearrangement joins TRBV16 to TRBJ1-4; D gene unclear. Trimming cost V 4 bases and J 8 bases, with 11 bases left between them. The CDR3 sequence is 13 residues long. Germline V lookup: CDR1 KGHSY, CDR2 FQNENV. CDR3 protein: CASSLLTQEKLFF. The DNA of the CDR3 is TGTGCCAGCAGCCTCCTAACACAGGAAAAACTGTTTTTT.

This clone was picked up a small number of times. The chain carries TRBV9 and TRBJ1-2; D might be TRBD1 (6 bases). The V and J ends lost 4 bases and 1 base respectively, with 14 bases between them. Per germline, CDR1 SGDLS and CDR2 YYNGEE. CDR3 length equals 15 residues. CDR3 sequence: CASSLEQGYNYGYTF. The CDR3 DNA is TGTGCCAGCAGCTTAGAACAGGGTTATAACTATGGCTACACCTTC.

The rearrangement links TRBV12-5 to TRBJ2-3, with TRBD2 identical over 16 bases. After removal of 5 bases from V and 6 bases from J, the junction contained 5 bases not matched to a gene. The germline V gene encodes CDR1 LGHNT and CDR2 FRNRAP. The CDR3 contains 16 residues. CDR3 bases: TGTGCTAGTGGTCAAGGGACTAGCGGGGGGGCCGATACGCAGTATTTT. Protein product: CASGQGTSGGADTQYF.

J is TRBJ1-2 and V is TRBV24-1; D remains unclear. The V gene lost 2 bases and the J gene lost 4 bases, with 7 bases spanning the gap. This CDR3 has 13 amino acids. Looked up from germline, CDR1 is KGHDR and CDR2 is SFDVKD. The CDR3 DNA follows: TGTGCCACCAGTGATTCCCAATTCTATGGCTACACCTTC. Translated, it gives CATSDSQFYGYTF.

The CDR3 DNA reads as TGTGCCAGCTCACCACCGGACAGAAACTACGAGCAGTACTTC. This translates into CASSPPDRNYEQYF. The rearrangement joins TRBV18 to TRBJ2-7; D is possibly TRBD1 (6 bases). Germline CDR1 and CDR2: KGHSH and LQKENI. Deletions cut 0 bases from V and 3 bases from J, with 9 bases between. This CDR3 has 14 residues.

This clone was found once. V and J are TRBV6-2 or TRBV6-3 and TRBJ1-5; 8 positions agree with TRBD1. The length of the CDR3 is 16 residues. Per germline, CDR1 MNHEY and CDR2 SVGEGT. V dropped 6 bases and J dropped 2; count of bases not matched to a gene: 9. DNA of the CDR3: TGTGCCAGCAGCGACGACCCGACAGGGGGCAATCAGCCCCAGCATTTT. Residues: CASSDDPTGGNQPQHF.

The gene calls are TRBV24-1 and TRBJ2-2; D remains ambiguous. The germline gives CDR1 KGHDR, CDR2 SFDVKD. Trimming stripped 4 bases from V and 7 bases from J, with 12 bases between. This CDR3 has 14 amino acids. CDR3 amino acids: CATSEAGFGGELFF. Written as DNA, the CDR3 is TGTGCCACCAGTGAGGCAGGATTTGGCGGGGAGCTGTTTTTT.

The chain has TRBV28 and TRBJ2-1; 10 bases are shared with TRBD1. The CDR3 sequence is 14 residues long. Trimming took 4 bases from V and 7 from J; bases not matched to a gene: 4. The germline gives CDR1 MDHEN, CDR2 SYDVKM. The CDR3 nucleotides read TGTGCCAGCAGTTCGGGACAGGGGAAAAATGAGCAGTTCTTC. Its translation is CASSSGQGKNEQFF. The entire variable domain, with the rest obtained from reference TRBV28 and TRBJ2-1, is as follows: DVKVTQSSRYLVKRTGEKVFLECVQDMDHENMFWYRQDPGLGLRLIYFSYDVKMKEKGDIPEGYSVSREKKERFSLILESASTNQTSMYLCASSSGQGKNEQFFGPGTRLTVL.

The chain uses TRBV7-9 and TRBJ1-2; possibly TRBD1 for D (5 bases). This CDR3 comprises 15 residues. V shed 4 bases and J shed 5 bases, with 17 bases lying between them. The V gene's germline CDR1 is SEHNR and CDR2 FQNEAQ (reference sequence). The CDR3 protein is CASSSSETASYGYTF. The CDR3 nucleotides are TGTGCCAGCAGCTCCTCCGAGACAGCTAGTTATGGCTACACCTTC.

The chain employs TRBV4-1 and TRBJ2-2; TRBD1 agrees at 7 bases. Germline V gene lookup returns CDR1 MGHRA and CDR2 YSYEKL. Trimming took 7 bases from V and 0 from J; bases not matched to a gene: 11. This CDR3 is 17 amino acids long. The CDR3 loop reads CASTKGAARTNTGELFF. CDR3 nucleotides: TGCGCCAGCACGAAGGGGGCAGCTAGAACGAACACCGGGGAGCTGTTTTTT.

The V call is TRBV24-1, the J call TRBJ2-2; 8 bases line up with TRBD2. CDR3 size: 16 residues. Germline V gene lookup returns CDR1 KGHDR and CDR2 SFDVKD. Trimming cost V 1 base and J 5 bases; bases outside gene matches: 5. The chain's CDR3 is CATSDFWREETGELFF. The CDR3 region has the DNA TGTGCCACCAGTGATTTTTGGCGGGAGGAGACCGGGGAGCTGTTTTTT.

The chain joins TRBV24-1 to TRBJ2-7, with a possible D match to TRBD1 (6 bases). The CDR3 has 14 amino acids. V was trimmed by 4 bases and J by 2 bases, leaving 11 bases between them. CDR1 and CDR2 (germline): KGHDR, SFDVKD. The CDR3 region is CATSETGSAYEQYF. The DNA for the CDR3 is TGTGCCACCAGTGAAACAGGGTCGGCCTACGAGCAGTACTTC.

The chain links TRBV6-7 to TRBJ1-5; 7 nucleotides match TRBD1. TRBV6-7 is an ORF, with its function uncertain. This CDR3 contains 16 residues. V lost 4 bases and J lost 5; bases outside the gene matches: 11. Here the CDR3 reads CASSSRDRAFHQPQHF. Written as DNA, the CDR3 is TGTGCCAGCAGTTCCCGCGACAGGGCCTTTCATCAGCCCCAGCATTTT.

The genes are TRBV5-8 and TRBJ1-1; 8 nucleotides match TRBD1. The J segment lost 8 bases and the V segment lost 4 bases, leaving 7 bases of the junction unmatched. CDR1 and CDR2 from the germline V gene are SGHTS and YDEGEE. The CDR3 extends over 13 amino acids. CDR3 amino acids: CASSPDRGAEAFF. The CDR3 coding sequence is TGTGCCAGCAGCCCAGACAGGGGAGCCGAAGCTTTCTTT.

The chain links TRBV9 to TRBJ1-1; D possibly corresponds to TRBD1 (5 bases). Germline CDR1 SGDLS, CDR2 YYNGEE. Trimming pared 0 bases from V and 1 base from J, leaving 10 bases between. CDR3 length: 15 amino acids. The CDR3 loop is CASSVAGRGNTEAFF. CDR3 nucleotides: TGTGCCAGCAGCGTAGCTGGGAGGGGGAACACTGAAGCTTTCTTT.

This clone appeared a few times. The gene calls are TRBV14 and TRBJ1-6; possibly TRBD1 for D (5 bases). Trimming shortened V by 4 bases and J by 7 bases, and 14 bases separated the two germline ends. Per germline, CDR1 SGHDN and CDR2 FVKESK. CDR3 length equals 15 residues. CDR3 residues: CASSPTSGENSPLHF. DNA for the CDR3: TGTGCCAGCAGCCCCACCTCGGGGGAAAATTCACCCCTCCACTTT.

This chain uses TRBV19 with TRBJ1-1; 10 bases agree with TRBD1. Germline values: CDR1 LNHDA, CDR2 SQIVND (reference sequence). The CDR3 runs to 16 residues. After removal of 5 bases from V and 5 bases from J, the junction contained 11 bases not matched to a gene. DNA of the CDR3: TGTGCCAGTAGTGCCCGTGACAGGGGGCGCAGTACTGAAGCTTTCTTT. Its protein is CASSARDRGRSTEAFF.

CDR3 nucleotide sequence: TGCAGCGGGGGACAGCTCACCGGGGAGCTGTTTTTT. Translation: CSGGQLTGELFF. The chain combines TRBV29-1 with TRBJ2-2, with 7 nucleotides matching TRBD1. The germline gives CDR1 SQVTM, CDR2 ANQGSEA. The CDR3 has 12 amino acids. The V segment lost 7 bases and the J segment 4 bases; nucleotides outside the gene matches: 3.

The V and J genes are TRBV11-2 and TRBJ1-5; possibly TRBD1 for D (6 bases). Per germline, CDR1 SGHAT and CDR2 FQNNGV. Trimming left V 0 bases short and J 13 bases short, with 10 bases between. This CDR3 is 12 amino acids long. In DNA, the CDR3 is TGTGCCAGCAGCTTAGAGGGGGCTACACAGCATTTT. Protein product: CASSLEGATQHF.

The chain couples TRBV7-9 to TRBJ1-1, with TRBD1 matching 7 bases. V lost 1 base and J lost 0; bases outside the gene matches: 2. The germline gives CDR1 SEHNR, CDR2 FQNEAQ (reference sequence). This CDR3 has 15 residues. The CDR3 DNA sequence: TGTGCCAGCAGCTTAGGACAGGGAGTGAACACTGAAGCTTTCTTT. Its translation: CASSLGQGVNTEAFF.

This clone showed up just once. The CDR3 coding sequence is TGCGCCAGCAGCCCCTATCTGGGTGAGCGGTACAATGAGCAGTTCTTC. It encodes CASSPYLGERYNEQFF. V and J are TRBV4-1 and TRBJ2-1, with D possibly TRBD2 on 5 matching bases. The germline CDR1 and CDR2 sequences are MGHRA and YSYEKL. The germline V and J ends were trimmed by 4 bases and 4 bases, with 17 bases remaining between them. The CDR3 runs 16 residues.

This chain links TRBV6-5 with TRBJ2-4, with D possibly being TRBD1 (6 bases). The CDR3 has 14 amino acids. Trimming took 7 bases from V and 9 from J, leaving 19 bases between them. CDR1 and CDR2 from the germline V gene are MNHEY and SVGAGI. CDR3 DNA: TGTGCCAGCACCCCACAGGGCAAGGGAGTCATTCAGTACTTC. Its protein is CASTPQGKGVIQYF.

The DNA for the CDR3 is TGTGCCAGCAGCCAAGAGAGTGTAAACGTCCTGACTTTC. Residues: CASSQESVNVLTF. This chain joins TRBV3-1 (or the pseudogene TRBV3-2) and TRBJ2-6, with D unresolved. This CDR3 is built from 13 residues. CDR1 and CDR2 from the germline V gene are LGHDT and YNNKEL (reference sequence). V lost 0 bases and J lost 10, with 7 bases in between.